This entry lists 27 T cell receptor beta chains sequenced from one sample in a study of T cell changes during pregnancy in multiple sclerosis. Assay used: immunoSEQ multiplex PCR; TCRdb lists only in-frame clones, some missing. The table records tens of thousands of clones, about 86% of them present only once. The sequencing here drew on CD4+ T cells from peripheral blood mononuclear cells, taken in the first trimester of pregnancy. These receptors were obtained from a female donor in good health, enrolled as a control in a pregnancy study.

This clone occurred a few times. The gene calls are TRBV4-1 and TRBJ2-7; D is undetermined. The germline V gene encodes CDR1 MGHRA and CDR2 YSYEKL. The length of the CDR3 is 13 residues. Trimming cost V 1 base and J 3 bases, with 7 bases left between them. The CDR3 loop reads CASSQGALYEQYF. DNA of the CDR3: TGCGCCAGCAGCCAAGGGGCGCTCTACGAGCAGTACTTC.

The CDR3 region is CASSPQGGLSQPQHF. In DNA form, the CDR3 reads TGTGCCAGCAGTCCACAGGGGGGGCTCAGTCAGCCCCAGCATTTT. The chain carries TRBV7-2 and TRBJ1-5; the match to TRBD1 covers 8 bases. CDR3 length: 15 residues. Trimming at V came to 6 bases and at J to 6 bases, leaving 10 bases not matched to a gene. CDR1 is SGHTA, CDR2 FQGNSA, per germline.

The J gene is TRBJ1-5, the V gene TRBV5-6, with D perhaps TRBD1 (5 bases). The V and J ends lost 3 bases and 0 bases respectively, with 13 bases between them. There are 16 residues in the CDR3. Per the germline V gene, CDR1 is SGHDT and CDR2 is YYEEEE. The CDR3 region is CASSYFIRDSNQPQHF. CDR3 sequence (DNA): TGTGCCAGCAGCTATTTTATCAGGGATAGCAATCAGCCCCAGCATTTT.

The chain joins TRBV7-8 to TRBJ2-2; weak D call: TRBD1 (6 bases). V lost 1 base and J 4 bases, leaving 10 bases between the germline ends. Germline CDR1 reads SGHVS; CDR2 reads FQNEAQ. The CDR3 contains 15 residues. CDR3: CASSLVGALTGELFF. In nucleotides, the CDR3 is TGTGCCAGCAGCTTAGTGGGGGCCCTCACCGGGGAGCTGTTTTTT.

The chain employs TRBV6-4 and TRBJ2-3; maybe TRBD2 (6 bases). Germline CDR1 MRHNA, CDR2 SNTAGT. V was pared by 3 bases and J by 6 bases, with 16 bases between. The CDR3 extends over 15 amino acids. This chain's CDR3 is CASSESPSARDTQYF. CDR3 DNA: TGTGCCAGCAGTGAATCGCCTAGCGCCCGGGATACGCAGTATTTT.

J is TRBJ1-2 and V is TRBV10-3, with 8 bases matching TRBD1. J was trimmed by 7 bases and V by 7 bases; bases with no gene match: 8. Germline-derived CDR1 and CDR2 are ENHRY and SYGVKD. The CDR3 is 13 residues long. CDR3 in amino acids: CAITGGQGGGYTF. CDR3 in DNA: TGTGCCATCACTGGCGGACAGGGAGGTGGCTACACCTTC.

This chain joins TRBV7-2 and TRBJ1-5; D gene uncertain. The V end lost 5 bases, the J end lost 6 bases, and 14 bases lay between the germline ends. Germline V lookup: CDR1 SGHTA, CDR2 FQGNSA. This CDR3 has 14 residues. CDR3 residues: CASSPVEGGQPQHF. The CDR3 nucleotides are TGTGCCAGCAGCCCCGTAGAGGGCGGTCAGCCCCAGCATTTT.

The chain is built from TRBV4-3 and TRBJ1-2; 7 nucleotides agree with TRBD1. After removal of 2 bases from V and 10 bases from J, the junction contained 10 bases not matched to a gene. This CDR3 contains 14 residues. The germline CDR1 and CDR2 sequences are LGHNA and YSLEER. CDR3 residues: CASSQLRQGDVYTF. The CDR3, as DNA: TGCGCCAGCAGCCAACTGAGACAGGGTGATGTCTACACCTTC.

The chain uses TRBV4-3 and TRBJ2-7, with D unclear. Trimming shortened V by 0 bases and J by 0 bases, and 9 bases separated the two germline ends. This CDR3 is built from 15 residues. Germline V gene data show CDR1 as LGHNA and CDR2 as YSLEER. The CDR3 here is CASSQDKTSSYEQYF. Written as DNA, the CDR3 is TGCGCCAGCAGCCAAGATAAAACCAGCTCCTACGAGCAGTACTTC.

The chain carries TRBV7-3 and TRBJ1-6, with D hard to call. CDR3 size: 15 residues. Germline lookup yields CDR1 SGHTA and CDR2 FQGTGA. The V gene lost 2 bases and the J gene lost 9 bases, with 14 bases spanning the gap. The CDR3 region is CASSLSRGSGSPLHF. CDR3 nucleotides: TGTGCCAGCAGCTTATCCCGGGGTTCGGGTTCACCCCTCCACTTT.

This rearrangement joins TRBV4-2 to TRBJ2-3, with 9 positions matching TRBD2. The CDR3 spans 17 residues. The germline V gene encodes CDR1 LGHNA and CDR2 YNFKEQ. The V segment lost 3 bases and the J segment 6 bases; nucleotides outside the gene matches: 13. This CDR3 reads CASSQSSGGGGADTQYF. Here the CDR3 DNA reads TGTGCCAGCAGCCAGTCCTCCGGGGGCGGGGGGGCGGATACGCAGTATTTT.

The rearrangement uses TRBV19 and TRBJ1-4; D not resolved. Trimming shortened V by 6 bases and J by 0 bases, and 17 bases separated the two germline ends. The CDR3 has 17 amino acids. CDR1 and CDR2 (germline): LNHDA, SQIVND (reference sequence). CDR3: CASRYGNSYATNEKLFF. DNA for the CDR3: TGTGCCAGTAGATATGGTAACTCATATGCAACTAATGAAAAACTGTTTTTT.

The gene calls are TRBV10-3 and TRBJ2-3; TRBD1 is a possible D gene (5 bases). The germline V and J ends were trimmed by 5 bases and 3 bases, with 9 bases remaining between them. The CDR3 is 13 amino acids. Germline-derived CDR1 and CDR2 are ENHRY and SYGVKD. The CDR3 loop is CAISYTGTDTQYF. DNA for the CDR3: TGTGCCATCAGTTATACAGGAACAGATACGCAGTATTTT.

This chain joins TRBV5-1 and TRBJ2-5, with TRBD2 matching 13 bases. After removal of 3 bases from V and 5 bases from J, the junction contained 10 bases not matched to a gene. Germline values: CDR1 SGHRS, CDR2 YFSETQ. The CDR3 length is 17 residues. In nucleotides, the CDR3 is TGCGCCAGCAGCTCTGGACTAGCGGGGGCCTATCGGGAGACCCAGTACTTC. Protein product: CASSSGLAGAYRETQYF.

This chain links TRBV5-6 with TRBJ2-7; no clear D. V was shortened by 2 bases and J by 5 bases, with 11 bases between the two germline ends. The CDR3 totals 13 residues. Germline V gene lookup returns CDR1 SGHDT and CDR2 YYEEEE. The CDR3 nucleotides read TGTGCCAGCAGCTTACCTCAGGTCCACGAGCAGTACTTC. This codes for CASSLPQVHEQYF.

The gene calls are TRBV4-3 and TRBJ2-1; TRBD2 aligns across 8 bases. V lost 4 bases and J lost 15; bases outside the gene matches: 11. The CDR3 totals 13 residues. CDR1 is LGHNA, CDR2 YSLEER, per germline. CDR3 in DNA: TGCGCCAGCAGCCGGGAAGCGGGGGCAAGTCCGTTCTTC. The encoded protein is CASSREAGASPFF.

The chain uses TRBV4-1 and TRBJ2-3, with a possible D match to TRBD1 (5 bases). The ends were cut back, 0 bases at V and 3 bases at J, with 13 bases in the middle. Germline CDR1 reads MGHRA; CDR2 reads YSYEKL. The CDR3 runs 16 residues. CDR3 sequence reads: CASSQDPGRWTDTQYF. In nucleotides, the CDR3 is TGCGCCAGCAGCCAAGATCCAGGGCGGTGGACAGATACGCAGTATTTT.

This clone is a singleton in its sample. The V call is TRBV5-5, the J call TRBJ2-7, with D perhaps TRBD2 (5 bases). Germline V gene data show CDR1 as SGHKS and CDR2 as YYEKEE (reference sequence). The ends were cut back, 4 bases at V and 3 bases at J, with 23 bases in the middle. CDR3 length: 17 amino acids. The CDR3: CASSRSRWTRSFYEQYF. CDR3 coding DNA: TGTGCCAGCAGCCGTAGCCGGTGGACTCGATCTTTCTACGAGCAGTACTTC.

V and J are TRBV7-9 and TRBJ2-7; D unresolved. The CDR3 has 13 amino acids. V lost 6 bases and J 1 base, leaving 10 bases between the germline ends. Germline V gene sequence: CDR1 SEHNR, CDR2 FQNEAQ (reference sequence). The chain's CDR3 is CASRSLPSYEQYF. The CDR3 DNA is TGTGCCAGCAGGAGTTTGCCTTCCTACGAGCAGTACTTC.

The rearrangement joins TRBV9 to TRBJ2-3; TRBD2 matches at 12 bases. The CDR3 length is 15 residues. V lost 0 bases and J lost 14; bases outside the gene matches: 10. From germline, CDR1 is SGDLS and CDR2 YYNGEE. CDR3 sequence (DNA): TGTGCCAGCAGCGTAGATAGAACTAGCGGGGGGACGAGGTATTTT. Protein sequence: CASSVDRTSGGTRYF. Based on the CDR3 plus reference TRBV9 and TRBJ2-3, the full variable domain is DSGVTQTPKHLITATGQRVTLRCSPRSGDLSVYWYQQSLDQGLQFLIQYYNGEERAKGNILERFSAQQFPDLHSELNLSSLELGDSALYFCASSVDRTSGGTRYFGPGTRLTVL.

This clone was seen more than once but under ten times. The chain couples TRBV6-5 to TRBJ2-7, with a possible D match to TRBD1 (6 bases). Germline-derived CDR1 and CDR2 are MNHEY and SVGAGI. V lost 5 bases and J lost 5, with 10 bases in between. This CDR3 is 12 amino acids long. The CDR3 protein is CASSDRIHEQYF. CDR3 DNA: TGTGCCAGCAGTGACAGGATCCACGAGCAGTACTTC.

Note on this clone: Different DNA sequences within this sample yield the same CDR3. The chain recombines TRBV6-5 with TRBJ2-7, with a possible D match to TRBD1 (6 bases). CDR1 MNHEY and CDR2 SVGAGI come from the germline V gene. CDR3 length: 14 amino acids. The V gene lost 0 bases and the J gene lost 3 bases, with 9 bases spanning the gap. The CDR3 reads CASSYSYRDYEQYF. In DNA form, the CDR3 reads TGTGCCAGCAGTTACTCCTACAGGGACTACGAGCAGTACTTC.

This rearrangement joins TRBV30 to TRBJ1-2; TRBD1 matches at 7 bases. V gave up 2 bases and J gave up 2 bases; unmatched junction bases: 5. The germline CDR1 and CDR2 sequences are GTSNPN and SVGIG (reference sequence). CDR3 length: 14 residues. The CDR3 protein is CAWSYRGLNYGYTF. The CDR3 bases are TGTGCCTGGAGTTACAGGGGTTTAAACTATGGCTACACCTTC.

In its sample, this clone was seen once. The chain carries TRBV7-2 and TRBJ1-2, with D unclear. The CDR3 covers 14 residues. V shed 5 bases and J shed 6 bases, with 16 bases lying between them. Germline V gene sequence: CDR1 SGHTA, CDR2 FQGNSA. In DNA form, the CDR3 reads TGTGCCAGCAGCCCCGGCCGCAGGTTGGATGGCTACACCTTC. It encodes CASSPGRRLDGYTF.

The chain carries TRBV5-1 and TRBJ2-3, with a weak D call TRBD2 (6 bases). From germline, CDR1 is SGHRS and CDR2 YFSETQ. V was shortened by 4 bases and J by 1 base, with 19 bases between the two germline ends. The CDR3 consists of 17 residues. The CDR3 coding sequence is TGCGCCAGCAGCGGCCAGCGATCGGGGGAGGGCACAGATACGCAGTATTTT. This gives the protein CASSGQRSGEGTDTQYF.

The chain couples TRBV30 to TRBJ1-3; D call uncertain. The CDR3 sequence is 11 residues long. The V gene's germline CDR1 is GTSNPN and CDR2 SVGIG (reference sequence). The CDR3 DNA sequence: TGTGCTGCTAGCTCTGGAAACACCATATATTTT. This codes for CAASSGNTIYF. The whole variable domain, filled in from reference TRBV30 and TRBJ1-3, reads SQTIHQWPATLVQPVGSPLSLECTVEGTSNPNLYWYRQAAGRGLQLLFYSVGIGQISSEVPQNLSASRPQDRQFILSSKKLLLSDSGFYLCAASSGNTIYFGEGSWLTVV.

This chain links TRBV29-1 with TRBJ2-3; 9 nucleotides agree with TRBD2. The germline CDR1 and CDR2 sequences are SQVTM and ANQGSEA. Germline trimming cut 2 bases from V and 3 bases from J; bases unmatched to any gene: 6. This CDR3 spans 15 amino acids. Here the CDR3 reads CSVELASGVTDTQYF. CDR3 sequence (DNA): TGCAGCGTTGAATTGGCTAGCGGGGTAACAGATACGCAGTATTTT.